Reported below is one T cell receptor (beta chain). This entry comes from a study of blood T cell repertoires in COVID-19. Overall study: Acute and convalescent COVID-19 samples came from the United States, Italy and Spain.

Using immunoSEQ multiplex PCR, the repertoire was profiled, and TCRdb retains in-frame clones only, with some absent. This table has just over 150,000 clones, about 80% appearing once. This receptor was taken from a man between 60 and 75 years old with acute or convalescent COVID-19. The sample consisted of peripheral blood.

The CDR3 region is CASSMGQVNYEQYF. DNA for the CDR3: TGTGCCAGCAGCATGGGACAGGTGAACTACGAGCAGTACTTC. The chain uses TRBV7-2 and TRBJ2-7, with TRBD1 matching 8 bases. The V gene's germline CDR1 is SGHTA and CDR2 FQGNSA. The CDR3 sequence is 14 residues long. The J segment lost 3 bases and the V segment lost 5 bases, leaving 6 bases of the junction unmatched.